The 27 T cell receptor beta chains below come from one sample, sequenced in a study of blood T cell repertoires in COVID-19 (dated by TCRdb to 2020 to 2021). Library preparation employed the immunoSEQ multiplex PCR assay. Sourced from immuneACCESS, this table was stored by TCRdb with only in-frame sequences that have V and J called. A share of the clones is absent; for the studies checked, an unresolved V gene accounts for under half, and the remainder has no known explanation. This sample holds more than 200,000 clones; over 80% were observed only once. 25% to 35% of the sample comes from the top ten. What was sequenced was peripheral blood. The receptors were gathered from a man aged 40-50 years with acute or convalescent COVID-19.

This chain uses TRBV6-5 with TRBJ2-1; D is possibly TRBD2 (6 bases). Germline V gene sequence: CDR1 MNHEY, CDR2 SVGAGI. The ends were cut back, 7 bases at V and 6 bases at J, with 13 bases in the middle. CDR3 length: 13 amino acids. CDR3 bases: TGTGCCAGCACTTCGATGCGGGGCAATGAGCAGTTCTTC. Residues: CASTSMRGNEQFF.

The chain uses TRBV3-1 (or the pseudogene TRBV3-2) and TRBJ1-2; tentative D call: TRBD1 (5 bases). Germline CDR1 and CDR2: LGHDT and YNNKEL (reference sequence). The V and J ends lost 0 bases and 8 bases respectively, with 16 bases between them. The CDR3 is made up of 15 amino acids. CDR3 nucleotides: TGTGCCAGCAGCCAAGATCGAGGAGGGGCTCGCGGCTACACCTTC. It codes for CASSQDRGGARGYTF.

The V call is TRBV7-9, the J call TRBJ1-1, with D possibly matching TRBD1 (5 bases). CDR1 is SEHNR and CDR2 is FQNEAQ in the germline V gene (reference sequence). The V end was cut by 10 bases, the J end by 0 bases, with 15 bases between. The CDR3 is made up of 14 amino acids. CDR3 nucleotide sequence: TGTGCCATTCCGCGGGGGGGATTGAACACTGAAGCTTTCTTT. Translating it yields CAIPRGGLNTEAFF.

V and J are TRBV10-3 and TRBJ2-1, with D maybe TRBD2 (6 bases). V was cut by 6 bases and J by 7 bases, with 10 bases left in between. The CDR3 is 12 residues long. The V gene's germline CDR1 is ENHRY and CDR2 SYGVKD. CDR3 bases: TGTGCCATCAGGGGAGGAGAGAATGAGCAGTTCTTC. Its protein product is CAIRGGENEQFF.

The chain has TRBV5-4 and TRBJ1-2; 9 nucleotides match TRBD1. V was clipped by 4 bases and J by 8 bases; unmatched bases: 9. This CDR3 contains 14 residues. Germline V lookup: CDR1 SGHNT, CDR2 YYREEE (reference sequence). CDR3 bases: TGTGCCAGCAGCCCGGGGACAGGGAGAGAGGGCTACACCTTC. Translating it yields CASSPGTGREGYTF.

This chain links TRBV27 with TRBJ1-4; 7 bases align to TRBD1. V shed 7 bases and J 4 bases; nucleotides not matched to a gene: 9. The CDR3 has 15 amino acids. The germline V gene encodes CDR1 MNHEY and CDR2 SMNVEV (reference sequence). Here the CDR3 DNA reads TGTGCCAGCAAGAAGTCGGGACAGCTTAATGAAAAACTGTTTTTT. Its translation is CASKKSGQLNEKLFF.

This CDR3 reads CSPSAGVGAEAFF. The CDR3 bases are TGCAGCCCCTCTGCTGGGGTCGGGGCTGAAGCTTTCTTT. The rearrangement uses TRBV29-1 and TRBJ1-1, with no clear D. The CDR3 is 13 amino acids. Germline V lookup: CDR1 SQVTM, CDR2 ANQGSEA. The V end lost 8 bases, the J end lost 6 bases, and 19 bases lay between the germline ends.

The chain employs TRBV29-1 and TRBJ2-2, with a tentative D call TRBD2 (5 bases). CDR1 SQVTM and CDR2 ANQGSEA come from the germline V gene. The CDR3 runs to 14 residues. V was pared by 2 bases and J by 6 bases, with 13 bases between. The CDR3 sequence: CSVETRILSGELFF. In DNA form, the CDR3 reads TGCAGCGTTGAAACTAGGATCTTATCCGGGGAGCTGTTTTTT.

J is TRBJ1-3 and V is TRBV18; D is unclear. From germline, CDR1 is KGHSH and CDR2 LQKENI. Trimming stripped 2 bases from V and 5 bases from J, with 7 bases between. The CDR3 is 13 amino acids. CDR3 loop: CASSPGSRNTIYF. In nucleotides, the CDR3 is TGTGCCAGCTCACCAGGCAGTAGAAACACCATATATTTT.

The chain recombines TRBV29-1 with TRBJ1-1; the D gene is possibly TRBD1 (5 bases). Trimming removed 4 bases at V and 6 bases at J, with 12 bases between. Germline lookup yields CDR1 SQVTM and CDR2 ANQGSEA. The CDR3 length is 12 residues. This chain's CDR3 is CSVGRGTPEAFF. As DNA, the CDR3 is TGCAGCGTTGGGCGGGGGACCCCTGAAGCTTTCTTT.

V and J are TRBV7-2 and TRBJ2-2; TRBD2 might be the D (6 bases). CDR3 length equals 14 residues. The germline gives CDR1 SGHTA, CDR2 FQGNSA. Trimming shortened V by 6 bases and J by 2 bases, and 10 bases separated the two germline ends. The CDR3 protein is CASRRRGNTGELFF. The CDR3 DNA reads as TGTGCCAGCAGGAGGAGGGGCAACACCGGGGAGCTGTTTTTT.

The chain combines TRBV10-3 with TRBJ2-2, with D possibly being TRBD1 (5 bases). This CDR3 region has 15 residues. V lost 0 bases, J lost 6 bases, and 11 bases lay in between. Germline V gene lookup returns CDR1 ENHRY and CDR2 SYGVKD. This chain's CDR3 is CAISESRPGSGELFF. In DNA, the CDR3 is TGTGCCATCAGTGAGTCGAGGCCAGGGTCCGGGGAGCTGTTTTTT.

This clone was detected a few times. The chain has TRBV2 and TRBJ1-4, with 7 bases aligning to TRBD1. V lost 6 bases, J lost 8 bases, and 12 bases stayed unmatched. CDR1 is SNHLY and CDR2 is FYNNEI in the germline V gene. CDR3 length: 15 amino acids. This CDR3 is CASSVDEGAFEKLFF. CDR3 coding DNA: TGTGCCAGCAGCGTGGACGAGGGGGCCTTCGAAAAACTGTTTTTT.

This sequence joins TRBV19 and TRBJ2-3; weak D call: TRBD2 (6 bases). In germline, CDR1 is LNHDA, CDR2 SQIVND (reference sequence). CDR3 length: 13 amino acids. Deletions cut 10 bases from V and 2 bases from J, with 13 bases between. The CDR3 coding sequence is TGTGCCACCCGGGGGAACTACACAGATACGCAGTATTTT. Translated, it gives CATRGNYTDTQYF.

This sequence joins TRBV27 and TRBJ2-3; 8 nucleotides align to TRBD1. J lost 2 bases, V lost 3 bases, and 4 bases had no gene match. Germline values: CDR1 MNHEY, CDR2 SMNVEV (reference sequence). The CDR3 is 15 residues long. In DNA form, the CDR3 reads TGTGCCAGCAGTTTGGGGGACAGGCCCACAGATACGCAGTATTTT. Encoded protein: CASSLGDRPTDTQYF.

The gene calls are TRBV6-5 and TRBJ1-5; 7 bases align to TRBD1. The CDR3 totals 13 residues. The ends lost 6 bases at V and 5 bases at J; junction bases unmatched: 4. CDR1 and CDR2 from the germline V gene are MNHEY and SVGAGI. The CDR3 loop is CASRDREDQPQHF. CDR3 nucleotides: TGTGCCAGCAGAGACAGGGAGGATCAGCCCCAGCATTTT.

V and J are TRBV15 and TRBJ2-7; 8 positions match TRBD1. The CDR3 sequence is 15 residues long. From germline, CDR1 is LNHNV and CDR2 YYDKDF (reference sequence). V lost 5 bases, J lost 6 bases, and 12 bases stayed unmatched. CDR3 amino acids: CATSGPAGGLGEQYF. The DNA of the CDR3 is TGTGCCACCAGCGGCCCAGCAGGGGGCTTGGGCGAGCAGTACTTC. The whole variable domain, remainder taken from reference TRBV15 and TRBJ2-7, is DAMVIQNPRYQVTQFGKPVTLSCSQTLNHNVMYWYQQKSSQAPKLLFHYYDKDFNNEADTPDNFQSRRPNTSFCFLDIRSPGLGDTAMYLCATSGPAGGLGEQYFGPGTRLTVT.

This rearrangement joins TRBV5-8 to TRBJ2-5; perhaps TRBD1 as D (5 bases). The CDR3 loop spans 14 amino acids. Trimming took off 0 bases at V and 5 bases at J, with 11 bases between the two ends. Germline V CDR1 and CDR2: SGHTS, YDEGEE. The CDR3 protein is CASSLGGARETQYF. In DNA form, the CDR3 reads TGTGCCAGCAGCTTGGGGGGCGCAAGGGAGACCCAGTACTTC.

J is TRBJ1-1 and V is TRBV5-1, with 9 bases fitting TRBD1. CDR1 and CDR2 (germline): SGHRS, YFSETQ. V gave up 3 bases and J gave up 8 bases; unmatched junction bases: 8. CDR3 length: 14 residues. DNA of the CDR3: TGCGCCAGCAGCTCCGGACAGGGGTATGCCGAAGCTTTCTTT. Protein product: CASSSGQGYAEAFF.

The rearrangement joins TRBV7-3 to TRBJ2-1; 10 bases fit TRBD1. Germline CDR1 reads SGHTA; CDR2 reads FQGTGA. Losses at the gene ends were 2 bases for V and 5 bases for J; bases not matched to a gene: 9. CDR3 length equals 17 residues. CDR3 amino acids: CASSLSLTGGANNEQFF. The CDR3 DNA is TGTGCCAGCAGCTTATCCCTGACAGGGGGCGCAAACAATGAGCAGTTCTTC.

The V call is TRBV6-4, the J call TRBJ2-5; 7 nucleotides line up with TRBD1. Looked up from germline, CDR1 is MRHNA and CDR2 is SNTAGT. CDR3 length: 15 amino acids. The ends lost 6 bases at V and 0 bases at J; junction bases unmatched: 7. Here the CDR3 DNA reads TGTGCCAGCAGGAATCCGGGACAGCACCAAGAGACCCAGTACTTC. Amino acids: CASRNPGQHQETQYF.

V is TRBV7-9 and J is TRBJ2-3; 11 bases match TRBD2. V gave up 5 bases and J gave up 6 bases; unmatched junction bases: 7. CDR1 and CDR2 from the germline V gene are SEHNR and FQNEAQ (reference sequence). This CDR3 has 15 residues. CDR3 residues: CASSITSGSLDTQYF. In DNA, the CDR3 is TGTGCCAGCAGCATTACTAGCGGGAGTTTGGATACGCAGTATTTT. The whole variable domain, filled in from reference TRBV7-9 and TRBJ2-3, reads DTGVSQNPRHKITKRGQNVTFRCDPISEHNRLYWYRQTLGQGPEFLTYFQNEAQLEKSRLLSDRFSAERPKGSFSTLEIQRTEQGDSAMYLCASSITSGSLDTQYFGPGTRLTVL.

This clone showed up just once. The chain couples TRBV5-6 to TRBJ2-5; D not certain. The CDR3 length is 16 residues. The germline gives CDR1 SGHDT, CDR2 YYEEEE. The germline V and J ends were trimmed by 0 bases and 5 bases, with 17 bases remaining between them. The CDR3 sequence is CASSLETFPTTETQYF. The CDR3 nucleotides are TGTGCCAGCAGCTTGGAGACTTTTCCCACGACTGAGACCCAGTACTTC. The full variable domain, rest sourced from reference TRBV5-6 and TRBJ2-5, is DAGVTQSPTHLIKTRGQQVTLRCSPKSGHDTVSWYQQALGQGPQFIFQYYEEEERQRGNFPDRFSGHQFPNYSSELNVNALLLGDSALYLCASSLETFPTTETQYFGPGTRLLVL.

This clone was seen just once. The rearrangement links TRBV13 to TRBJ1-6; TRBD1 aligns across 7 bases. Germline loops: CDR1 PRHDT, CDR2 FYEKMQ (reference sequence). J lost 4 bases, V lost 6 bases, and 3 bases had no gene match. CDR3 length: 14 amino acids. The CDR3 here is CASRGDSYNSPLHF. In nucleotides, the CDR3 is TGTGCCAGCAGGGGGGACAGTTATAATTCACCCCTCCACTTT.

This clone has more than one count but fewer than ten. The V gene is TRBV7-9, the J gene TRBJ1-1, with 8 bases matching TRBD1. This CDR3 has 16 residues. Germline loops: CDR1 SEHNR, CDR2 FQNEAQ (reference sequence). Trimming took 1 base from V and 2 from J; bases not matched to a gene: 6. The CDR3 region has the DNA TGTGCCAGCAGCTTAGGGGACAGGCGATACAACACTGAAGCTTTCTTT. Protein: CASSLGDRRYNTEAFF.

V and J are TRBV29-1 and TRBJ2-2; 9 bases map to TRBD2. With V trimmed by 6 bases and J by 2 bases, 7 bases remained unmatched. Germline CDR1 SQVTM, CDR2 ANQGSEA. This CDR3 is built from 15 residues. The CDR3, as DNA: TGCAGCGTAGACCATAGCGGGAGAAACACCGGGGAGCTGTTTTTT. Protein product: CSVDHSGRNTGELFF.

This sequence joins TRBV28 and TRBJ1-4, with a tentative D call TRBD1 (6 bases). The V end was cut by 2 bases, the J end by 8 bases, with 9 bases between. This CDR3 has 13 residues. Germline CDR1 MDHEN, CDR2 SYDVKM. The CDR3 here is CASSLRGAEKLFF. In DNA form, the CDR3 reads TGTGCCAGCAGTTTACGGGGGGCAGAAAAACTGTTTTTT.